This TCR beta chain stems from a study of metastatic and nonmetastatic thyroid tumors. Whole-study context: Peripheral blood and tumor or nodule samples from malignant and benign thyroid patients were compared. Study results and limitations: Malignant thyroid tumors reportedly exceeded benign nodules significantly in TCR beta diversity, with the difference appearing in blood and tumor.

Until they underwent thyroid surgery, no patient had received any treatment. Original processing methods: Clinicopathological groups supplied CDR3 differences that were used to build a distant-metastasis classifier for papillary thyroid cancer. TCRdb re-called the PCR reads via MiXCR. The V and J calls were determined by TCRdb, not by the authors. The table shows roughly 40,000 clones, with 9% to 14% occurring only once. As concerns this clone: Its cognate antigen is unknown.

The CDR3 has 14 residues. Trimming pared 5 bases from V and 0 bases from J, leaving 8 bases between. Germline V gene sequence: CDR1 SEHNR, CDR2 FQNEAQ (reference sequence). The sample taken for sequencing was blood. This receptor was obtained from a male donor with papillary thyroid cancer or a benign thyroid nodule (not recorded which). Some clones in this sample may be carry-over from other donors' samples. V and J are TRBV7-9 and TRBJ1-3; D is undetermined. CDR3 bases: TGTGCCAGCAGCCTAGTGCTCTCTGGAAACACCATATATTTT. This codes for CASSLVLSGNTIYF.